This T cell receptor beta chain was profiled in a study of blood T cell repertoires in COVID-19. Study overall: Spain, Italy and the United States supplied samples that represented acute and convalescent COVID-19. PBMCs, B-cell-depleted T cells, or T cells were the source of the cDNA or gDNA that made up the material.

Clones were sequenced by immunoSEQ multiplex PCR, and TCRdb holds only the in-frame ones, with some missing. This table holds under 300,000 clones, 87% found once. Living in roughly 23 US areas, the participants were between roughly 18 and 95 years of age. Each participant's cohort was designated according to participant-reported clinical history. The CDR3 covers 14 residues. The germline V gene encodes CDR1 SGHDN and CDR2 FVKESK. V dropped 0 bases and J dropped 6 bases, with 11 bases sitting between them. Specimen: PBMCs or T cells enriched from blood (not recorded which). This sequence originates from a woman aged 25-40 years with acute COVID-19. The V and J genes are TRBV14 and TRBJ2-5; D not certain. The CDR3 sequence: CASSQDLGVKTQYF. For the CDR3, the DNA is TGTGCCAGCAGCCAAGATCTAGGCGTCAAGACCCAGTACTTC. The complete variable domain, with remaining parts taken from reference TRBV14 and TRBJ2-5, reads EAGVTQFPSHSVIEKGQTVTLRCDPISGHDNLYWYRRVMGKEIKFLLHFVKESKQDESGMPNNRFLAERTGGTYSTLKVQPAELEDSGVYFCASSQDLGVKTQYFGPGTRLLVL.